The rows below give T cell receptor beta chains drawn from one sample of a study of T-cell reconstitution after alpha-beta-depleted transplantation in children. TCRdb re-called the PCR reads through MiXCR, storing one row per CDR3 protein. Here the sample spans 600,000 or so distinct CDR3 sequences, 20% to 25% being singletons. The starting material was PBMCs, mostly from graft donor cells, obtained 360 days after TCRalphabeta/CD19-depleted stem cell transplant. The receptor source for this set is a boy in the first two years of life who had a stem cell transplant for acute myeloid leukemia, so the T cells may come from the graft donor. Each CDR3 is given with its conserved first and last residue. The D gene is left open where the match is weak. Size is omitted from some rows. Given values are once, few, many or a class for expanded clones.

TRBJ1-1 - TRBV20-1 TRBD1 CSARDPPGRGPKWHAEAFF TGCAGTGCTAGAGATCCCCCTGGCAGGGGGCCAAAGTGGCACGCTGAAGCTTTCTTT
TRBJ2-5 few TRBV20-1 TRBD1 CSAPKPGTGQETQYF TGCAGTGCTCCCAAGCCGGGGACAGGGCAAGAGACCCAGTACTTC
TRBJ2-5 - TRBV6-6 - CASSYLEETQYF TGTGCCAGCAGTTACTTGGAGGAGACCCAGTACTTC
TRBJ1-5 many TRBV6-5 - CATRQAGPNQPQHF TGTGCCACTCGGCAGGCCGGACCAAATCAGCCCCAGCATTTT
TRBJ2-5 few TRBV24-1 - CATSDLEGQGETQYF TGTGCCACCAGTGATTTGGAGGGCCAAGGGGAGACCCAGTACTTC
TRBJ2-3 few TRBV4-3 - CASSPHSGGTDTQYF TGCGCCAGCAGCCCCCACTCCGGGGGTACAGATACGCAGTATTTT
TRBJ2-1 few TRBV4-3 TRBD2 CASSLDTGTSGDEQFF TGCGCCAGCAGCCTCGATACCGGGACTAGCGGCGATGAGCAGTTCTTC
TRBJ2-5 few TRBV28 - CASGEGFQETQYF TGTGCCAGCGGGGAAGGGTTCCAAGAGACCCAGTACTTC
TRBJ2-3 few TRBV12-3/TRBV12-4 TRBD1 CASSLSDRATDTQYF TGTGCCAGCAGTTTAAGTGACAGGGCGACAGATACGCAGTATTTT
TRBJ1-1 - TRBV12-3/TRBV12-4 - CASSLTTVSTEAFF TGTGCCAGCAGTTTAACGACAGTGAGCACTGAAGCTTTCTTT
TRBJ2-3 - TRBV20-1 - CSARALVLNPATSTDTQYF TGCAGTGCTAGAGCCCTAGTCCTCAACCCTGCTACTAGCACAGATACGCAGTATTTT
TRBJ2-5 few TRBV11-3 - CASSSLDSLTKETQYF TGTGCCAGCAGCTCACTGGACAGTTTAACCAAAGAGACCCAGTACTTC
TRBJ2-3 many TRBV20-1 TRBD2 CSARVVGWDRGGALDTQYF TGCAGTGCTAGAGTAGTGGGTTGGGACCGCGGGGGGGCCTTAGATACGCAGTATTTT
TRBJ1-4 once TRBV11-3 TRBD1 CASSPVRGLPNEKLFF TGTGCCAGCAGCCCGGTGAGGGGGCTGCCTAATGAAAAACTGTTTTTT
TRBJ2-2 - TRBV7-3 TRBD1 CASSPNRQGARGELFF TGTGCCAGCAGTCCGAACCGACAGGGGGCAAGGGGGGAGCTGTTTTTT
TRBJ2-7 many TRBV21-1 - CASSIPGQGVYEQYF TGTGCCAGCAGCATTCCGGGACAGGGGGTCTACGAGCAGTACTTC
TRBJ2-3 few TRBV4-2 - CASSGGASGDTQYF TGTGCCAGCAGCGGGGGGGCTTCAGGAGATACGCAGTATTTT
TRBJ2-3 - TRBV12-3/TRBV12-4 TRBD2 CASSLTRLAGGTSTDTQYF TGTGCCAGCAGTTTAACGCGACTAGCGGGGGGAACTAGCACAGATACGCAGTATTTT
TRBJ2-2 many TRBV10-3 - CAISDTGPNTGELFF TGTGCCATCAGTGATACGGGACCGAACACCGGGGAGCTGTTTTTT
TRBJ2-1 - TRBV20-1 - CSAPGYNEQFF TGCAGTGCGCCCGGCTACAATGAGCAGTTCTTC
TRBJ2-3 - TRBV2 - CASSSTGPGDTQYF TGTGCCAGCAGTAGTACAGGGCCCGGAGATACGCAGTATTTT
TRBJ2-4 - TRBV20-1 - CSARRSVAGDIQYF TGCAGTGCTAGAAGGTCGGTGGCAGGGGATATTCAGTACTTC
TRBJ1-2 once TRBV6-2/TRBV6-3 - CASGSSYGYTF TGTGCCAGCGGGAGCTCCTATGGCTACACCTTC
TRBJ2-7 many TRBV7-2 TRBD1 CASSLRQGVGTVYEQYF TGTGCCAGCAGCTTAAGACAGGGGGTAGGGACCGTCTACGAGCAGTACTTC
TRBJ2-7 - TRBV4-3 - CASSQETQGHEQYF TGCGCCAGCAGCCAAGAAACACAGGGTCACGAGCAGTACTTC
TRBJ2-5 - TRBV5-1 TRBD2 CASRSALAGGQETQYF TGCGCCAGCCGTTCGGCGCTAGCGGGGGGGCAAGAGACCCAGTACTTC
TRBJ2-7 - TRBV6-1 - CASRDRGAGHEQYF TGTGCCAGCAGAGATAGAGGGGCCGGCCACGAGCAGTACTTC
TRBJ2-2 few TRBV6-5 TRBD1 CASSYSALTGYGGELFF TGTGCCAGCAGTTACTCGGCCTTGACAGGGTACGGCGGGGAGCTGTTTTTT
TRBJ2-1 many TRBV6-1 TRBD1 CASSPDGQGGNEQFF TGTGCCAGCAGTCCTGATGGACAGGGAGGCAATGAGCAGTTCTTC
TRBJ1-5 many TRBV7-9 - CASSLERGQPQHF TGTGCCAGCAGCTTAGAGCGGGGACAGCCCCAGCATTTT
TRBJ1-1 - TRBV10-2 - CASEPIRDGLNTEAFF TGCGCCAGCGAACCTATCCGGGACGGACTGAACACTGAAGCTTTCTTT
TRBJ2-3 - TRBV2 - CASSRDGPAQYF TGTGCCAGCAGTAGGGACGGTCCGGCGCAGTATTTT
TRBJ2-3 many TRBV12-3/TRBV12-4 - CASSLSRLLALSTDTQYF TGTGCCAGCAGTTTATCCCGACTACTCGCTTTGAGCACAGATACGCAGTATTTT
TRBJ2-1 few TRBV6-5 - CASSPPGGPWDEQFF TGTGCCAGCAGTCCGCCTGGGGGACCCTGGGATGAGCAGTTCTTC
TRBJ2-1 - TRBV5-1 - CASSLSPDEQFF TGCGCCAGCAGCTTGTCCCCGGATGAGCAGTTCTTC
TRBJ2-2 - TRBV7-9 - CASSLGGELTGELFF TGTGCCAGCAGCTTAGGAGGGGAGCTCACCGGGGAGCTGTTTTTT
TRBJ1-3 many TRBV7-9 - CASSISGNTIYF TGTGCCAGCAGCATCTCTGGAAACACCATATATTTT